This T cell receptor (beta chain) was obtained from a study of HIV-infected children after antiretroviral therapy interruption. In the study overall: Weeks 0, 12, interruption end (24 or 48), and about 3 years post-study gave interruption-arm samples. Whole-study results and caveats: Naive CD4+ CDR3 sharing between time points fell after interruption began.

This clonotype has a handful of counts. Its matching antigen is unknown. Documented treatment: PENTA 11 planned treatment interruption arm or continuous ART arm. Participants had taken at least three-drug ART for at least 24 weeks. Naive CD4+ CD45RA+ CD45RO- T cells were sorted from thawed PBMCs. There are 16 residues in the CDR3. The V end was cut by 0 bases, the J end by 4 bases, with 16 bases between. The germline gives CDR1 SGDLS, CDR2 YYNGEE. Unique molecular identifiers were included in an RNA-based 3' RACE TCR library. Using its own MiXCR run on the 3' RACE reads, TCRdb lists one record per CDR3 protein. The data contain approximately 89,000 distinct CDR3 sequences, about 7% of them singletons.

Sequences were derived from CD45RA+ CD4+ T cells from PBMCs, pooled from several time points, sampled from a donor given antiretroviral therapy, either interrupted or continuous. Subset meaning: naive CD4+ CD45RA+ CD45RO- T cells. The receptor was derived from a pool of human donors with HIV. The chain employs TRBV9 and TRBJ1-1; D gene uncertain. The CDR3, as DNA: TGTGCCAGCAGCGTAGATGTAAGTGTCACGGGCACTGAAGCTTTCTTT. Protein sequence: CASSVDVSVTGTEAFF.